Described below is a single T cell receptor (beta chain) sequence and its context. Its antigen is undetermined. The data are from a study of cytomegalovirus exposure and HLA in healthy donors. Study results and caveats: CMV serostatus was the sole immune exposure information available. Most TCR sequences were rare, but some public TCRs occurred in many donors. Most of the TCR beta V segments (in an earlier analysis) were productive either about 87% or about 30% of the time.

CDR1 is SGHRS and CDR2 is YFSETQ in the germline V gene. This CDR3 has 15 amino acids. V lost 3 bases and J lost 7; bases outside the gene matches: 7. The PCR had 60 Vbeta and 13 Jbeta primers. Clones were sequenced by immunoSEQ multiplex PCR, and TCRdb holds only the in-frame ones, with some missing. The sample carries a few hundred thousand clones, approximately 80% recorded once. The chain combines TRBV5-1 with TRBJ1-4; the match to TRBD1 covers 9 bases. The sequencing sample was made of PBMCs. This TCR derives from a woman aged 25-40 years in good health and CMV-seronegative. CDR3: CASSSPGQGSEKLFF. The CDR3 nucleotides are TGCGCCAGCAGCTCCCCGGGACAGGGTAGTGAAAAACTGTTTTTT.